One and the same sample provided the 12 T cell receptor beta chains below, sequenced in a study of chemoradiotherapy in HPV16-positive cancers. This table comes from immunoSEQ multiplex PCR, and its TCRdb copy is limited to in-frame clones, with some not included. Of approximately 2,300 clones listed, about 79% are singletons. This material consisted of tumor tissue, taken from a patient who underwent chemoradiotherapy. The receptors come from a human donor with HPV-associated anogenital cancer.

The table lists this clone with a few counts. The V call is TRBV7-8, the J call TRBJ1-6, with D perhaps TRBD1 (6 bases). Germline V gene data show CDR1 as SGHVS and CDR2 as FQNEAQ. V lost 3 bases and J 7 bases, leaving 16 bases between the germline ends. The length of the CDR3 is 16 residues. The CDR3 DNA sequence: TGTGCCAGCAGCTTTATGGTGGGACAACCAAATTCACCCCTCCACTTT. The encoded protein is CASSFMVGQPNSPLHF.

As DNA, the CDR3 is TGTGCCAGCAGTTCCCAACCAGGGGCCAATAATTCACCCCTCCACTTT. Its protein product is CASSSQPGANNSPLHF. The chain uses TRBV6-6 and TRBJ1-6; tentative D call: TRBD1 (6 bases). With 4 bases removed from V and 5 bases from J, the gap between germline ends came to 15 bases. The germline CDR1 and CDR2 sequences are MNHNY and SVGAGI (reference sequence). The CDR3 is made up of 16 amino acids.

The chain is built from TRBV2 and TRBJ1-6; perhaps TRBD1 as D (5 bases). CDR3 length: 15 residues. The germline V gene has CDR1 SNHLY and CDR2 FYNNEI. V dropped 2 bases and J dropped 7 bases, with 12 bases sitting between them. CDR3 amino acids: CASSEIRGKNSPLHF. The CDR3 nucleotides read TGTGCCAGCAGTGAAATTCGGGGGAAGAATTCACCCCTCCACTTT.

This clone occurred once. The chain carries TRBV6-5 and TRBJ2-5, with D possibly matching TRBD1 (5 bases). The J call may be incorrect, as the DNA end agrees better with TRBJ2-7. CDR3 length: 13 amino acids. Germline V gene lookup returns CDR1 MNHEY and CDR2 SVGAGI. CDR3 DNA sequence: TGTGCCAGCAGTTATAGCAGGGCCCACGAGCAGTACTTC. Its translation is CASSYSRAHEQYF.

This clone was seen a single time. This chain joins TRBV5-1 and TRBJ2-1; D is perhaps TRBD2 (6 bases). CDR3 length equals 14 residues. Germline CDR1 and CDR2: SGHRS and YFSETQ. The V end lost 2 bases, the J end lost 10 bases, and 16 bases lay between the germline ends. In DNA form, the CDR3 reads TGCGCCAGCAGCTTTGGGACTTCCAAGGAGGAGCAGTTCTTC. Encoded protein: CASSFGTSKEEQFF.

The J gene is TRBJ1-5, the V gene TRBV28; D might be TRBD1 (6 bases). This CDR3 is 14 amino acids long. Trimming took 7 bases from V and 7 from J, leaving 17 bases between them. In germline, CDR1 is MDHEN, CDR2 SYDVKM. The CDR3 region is CASTKRGASQPQHF. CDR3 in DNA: TGTGCCAGCACCAAACGGGGGGCGAGCCAGCCCCAGCATTTT.

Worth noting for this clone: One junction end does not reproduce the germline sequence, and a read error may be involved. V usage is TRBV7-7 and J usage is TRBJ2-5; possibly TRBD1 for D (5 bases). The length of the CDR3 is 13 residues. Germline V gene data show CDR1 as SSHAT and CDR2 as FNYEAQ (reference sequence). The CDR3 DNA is TGTGCTAGCAGCTCCGAAGGGGTAGAGACCCAGTACTTC. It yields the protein CASSSEGVETQYF.

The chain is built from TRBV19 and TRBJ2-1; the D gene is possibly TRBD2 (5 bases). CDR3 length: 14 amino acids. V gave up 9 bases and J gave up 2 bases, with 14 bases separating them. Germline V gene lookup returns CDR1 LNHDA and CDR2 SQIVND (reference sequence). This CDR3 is CASRGSATYNEQFF. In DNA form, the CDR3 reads TGTGCCAGCCGGGGTTCGGCCACCTACAATGAGCAGTTCTTC.

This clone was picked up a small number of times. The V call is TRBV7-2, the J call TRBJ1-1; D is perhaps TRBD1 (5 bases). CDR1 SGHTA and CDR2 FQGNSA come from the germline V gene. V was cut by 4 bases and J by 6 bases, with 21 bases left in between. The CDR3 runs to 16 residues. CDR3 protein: CASSSHQGGVNAEAFF. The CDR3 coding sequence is TGTGCCAGCAGCTCCCATCAGGGTGGGGTAAACGCTGAAGCTTTCTTT.

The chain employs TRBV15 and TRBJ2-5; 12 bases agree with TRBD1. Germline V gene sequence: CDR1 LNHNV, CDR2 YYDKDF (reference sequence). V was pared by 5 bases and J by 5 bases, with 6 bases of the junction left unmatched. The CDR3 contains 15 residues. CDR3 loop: CATSGGQGALETQYF. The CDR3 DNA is TGTGCCACCAGCGGGGGACAGGGGGCTCTGGAGACCCAGTACTTC.

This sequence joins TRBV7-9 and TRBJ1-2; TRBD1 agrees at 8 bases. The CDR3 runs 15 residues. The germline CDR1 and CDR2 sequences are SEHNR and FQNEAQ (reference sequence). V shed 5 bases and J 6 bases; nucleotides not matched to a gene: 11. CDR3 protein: CASSPGDRRLDGYTF. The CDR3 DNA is TGTGCCAGCAGCCCGGGGGACAGGCGCCTCGATGGCTACACCTTC.

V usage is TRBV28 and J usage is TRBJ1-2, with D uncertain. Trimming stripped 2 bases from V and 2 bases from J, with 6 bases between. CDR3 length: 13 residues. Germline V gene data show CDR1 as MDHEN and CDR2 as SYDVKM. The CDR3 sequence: CASSLDGNYGYTF. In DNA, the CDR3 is TGTGCCAGCAGTTTAGACGGGAACTATGGCTACACCTTC.